The rows below give T cell receptor beta chains drawn from one sample of a study of cytomegalovirus exposure and HLA in healthy donors. Sequencing was performed with immunoSEQ multiplex PCR; in TCRdb, only in-frame clones are kept and a portion is missing. Of about 180,000 clones listed, about 80% were seen once; the top ten hold around 3.5%. The sequencing input was PBMCs. The receptor source for this set is a woman in her sixties in good health and CMV-seropositive. CDR3s include the opening cysteine and the closing phenylalanine or tryptophan. D genes are given only for firm matches. Some rows mark clone size as missing; the rest say once, few, many or name a class of expanded clone.

V,size,D,J,DNA,CDR3
TRBV28,NA,TRBD1,TRBJ2-4,TGTGCCAGCAGTTCACAGACAGGGGGCTTGAACATTCAGTACTTC,CASSSQTGGLNIQYF
TRBV19,NA,TRBD1,TRBJ1-3,TGTGCCAGTAGTACACAGGGGGCGCGAGGAAACACCATATATTTT,CASSTQGARGNTIYF
TRBV7-3,NA,TRBD1,TRBJ2-2,TGTGCCAGCAGCCCTTGGACAGGGGGCACCGGGGAGCTGTTTTTT,CASSPWTGGTGELFF
TRBV30,NA,NA,TRBJ1-2,TGTGCCTGGAGTGCCCAGAGGCACTATGGCTACACCTTC,CAWSAQRHYGYTF
TRBV10-3,NA,NA,TRBJ1-5,TGTGCCATCAGTGGTCAGGGCCGCAACAATCAGCCCCAGCATTTT,CAISGQGRNNQPQHF
TRBV4-1,NA,TRBD1,TRBJ1-3,TGCGCCAGCAGCCAAGCAGGAGGGACAGGGGGAAACACCATATATTTT,CASSQAGGTGGNTIYF
TRBV30,NA,NA,TRBJ1-5,TGTGCCTGGAGTGTACGGACACACAATCAGCCCCAGCATTTT,CAWSVRTHNQPQHF
TRBV18,NA,TRBD1,TRBJ2-5,TGTGCCAGCTCTATATGGACAGGGGGCCCAGAGACCCAGTACTTC,CASSIWTGGPETQYF
TRBV28,NA,NA,TRBJ2-7,TGTGCCAGCAGTTCCGGGACAATAAGGCAGTACTTC,CASSSGTIRQYF
TRBV9,NA,NA,TRBJ2-7,TGTGCCAGCAGCGTAGGGACTTCGCTGAATTACGAGCAGTACTTC,CASSVGTSLNYEQYF
TRBV10-3,NA,NA,TRBJ1-5,TGTGCCATCAGCGAGACCCCGGGACATCTAAGCAATCAGCCCCAGCATTTT,CAISETPGHLSNQPQHF
TRBV6-5,NA,NA,TRBJ2-7,TGTGCCAGCAGTTACTCCCTACTAGTTAAGCAGTACTTC,CASSYSLLVKQYF
TRBV18,once,TRBD1,TRBJ2-7,TGTGCCAGCTCATTTGACAGGGAGCTTTACGAGCAGTACTTC,CASSFDRELYEQYF
TRBV5-5,NA,NA,TRBJ1-6,TGTGCCAGCAGCTTGTCCGAAGGGGTGACCTATAATTCACCCCTCCACTTT,CASSLSEGVTYNSPLHF
TRBV2,NA,NA,TRBJ1-5,TGTGCCAGCAGTAAGGAGGGGCCTCAGCCCCAGCATTTT,CASSKEGPQPQHF
TRBV19,NA,NA,TRBJ2-3,TGTGCCAGTAGTGTCGGGACTTTACGCACAGATACGCAGTATTTT,CASSVGTLRTDTQYF
TRBV19,NA,TRBD1,TRBJ1-2,TGTGCCAGTAGTATTGGGGGACAGGGTACCTATGGCTACACCTTC,CASSIGGQGTYGYTF
TRBV7-8,NA,NA,TRBJ1-2,TGTGCCAGCAGCCGCGGGCCGACCGGGGATGGCTACACCTTC,CASSRGPTGDGYTF
TRBV5-1,once,NA,TRBJ2-7,TGCGCCAGCAGCTTGGAATTGGACAGCCATTACGAGCAGTACTTC,CASSLELDSHYEQYF
TRBV5-6,once,TRBD1,TRBJ1-5,TGTGCCAGCAGCTACAGGGGGCGAAGCAATCAGCCCCAGCATTTT,CASSYRGRSNQPQHF
TRBV7-2,NA,TRBD2,TRBJ2-5,TGTGCCAGCAGCATTAGGAACGGGAGGGTCGGTGAGGCCCAGTACTTC,CASSIRNGRVGEAQYF
TRBV2,NA,NA,TRBJ2-3,TGTGCCAGCAGTGAAACCCTGACTAGTCTCACAGATACGCAGTATTTT,CASSETLTSLTDTQYF
TRBV10-3,NA,NA,TRBJ2-3,TGTGCCATCAGTGAAGTCAGGGGAGAGGGCACAGATACGCAGTATTTT,CAISEVRGEGTDTQYF
TRBV10-2,NA,NA,TRBJ1-5,TGCGCCAGCAGTAGGGACACGGGGCAGCCCCAGCATTTT,CASSRDTGQPQHF
TRBV6-4,NA,NA,TRBJ1-2,TGTGCCAGCAGAGACAGTGCCAGCGCCTTCTATGGCTACACCTTC,CASRDSASAFYGYTF
TRBV10-3,NA,TRBD1,TRBJ1-6,TGTGCCACCAGGACAGGGGATAATTCACCCCTCCACTTT,CATRTGDNSPLHF
TRBV7-3,NA,NA,TRBJ1-6,TGTGCCAGCAGTCAAAGGGGTGGCTCCTATAATTCACCCCTCCACTTT,CASSQRGGSYNSPLHF
TRBV2,once,NA,TRBJ1-2,TGTGACAGCAGTAGCGGATCCTACTATGGCTACACCTTC,CDSSSGSYYGYTF
TRBV7-2,once,TRBD1,TRBJ1-2,TGTGCCAGCTCGACAGGGGGGAACTATGGCTACACCTTC,CASSTGGNYGYTF
TRBV11-2,few,NA,TRBJ2-3,TGTGCCAGCAGCTTAGTTTATCCAGGGATGGCAGATACGCAGTATTTT,CASSLVYPGMADTQYF
TRBV10-3,NA,NA,TRBJ2-5,TGTGCCATCAGTGAGTCCGACCGCGGGTGGAAAGAGACCCAGTACTTC,CAISESDRGWKETQYF
TRBV6-1,few,NA,TRBJ1-2,TGTGCCAGCAGTGAAGCGGCAATACCGAGCTACACCTTC,CASSEAAIPSYTF
TRBV6-4,NA,NA,TRBJ1-6,TGTGCCAGCAGGACGGGGGGGGACGGTTCACCCCTCCACTTT,CASRTGGDGSPLHF
TRBV2,NA,NA,TRBJ2-1,TGTGCCAGCAGTGGAACCCCTAGCTTCCCTTACAATGAGCAGTTCTTC,CASSGTPSFPYNEQFF
TRBV18,NA,TRBD1,TRBJ2-7,TGTGCCAGCTCACCAGACAGGGGGCTCAACGAGCAGTACTTC,CASSPDRGLNEQYF
TRBV6-5,NA,NA,TRBJ1-6,TGTGCCAGCAGCCGCACACCTAATTCACCCCTCCACTTT,CASSRTPNSPLHF
TRBV7-6,NA,TRBD2,TRBJ2-3,TGTGCCAGCAGCTTAGGGGCGGGGGGCCCCACAGATACGCAGTATTTT,CASSLGAGGPTDTQYF
TRBV10-3,few,NA,TRBJ1-2,TGTGCCATCAGTGAGTCGGGCAGGGGAACCTATGGCTACACCTTC,CAISESGRGTYGYTF
TRBV6-5,NA,NA,TRBJ1-5,TGTGCCAGCAGTTACTCGGGGTCCCAGGGCCAGCCCCAGCATTTT,CASSYSGSQGQPQHF
TRBV9,NA,TRBD2,TRBJ2-3,TGTGCCAGCACCCTGGCGGGGGTCACCACAGATACGCAGTATTTT,CASTLAGVTTDTQYF
TRBV27,NA,TRBD1,TRBJ2-6,TGTGCCAGCAGTTTACGGGACAGGGGCTCTGGGGCCAACGGCCTGACTTTC,CASSLRDRGSGANGLTF
TRBV19,NA,TRBD1,TRBJ1-5,TGTGCCAGTACCGACGGGACAGACCTGAGGCCCCAGCATTTT,CASTDGTDLRPQHF
TRBV4-2,few,NA,TRBJ2-3,TGTGCCAGCAGCCAAGAACCTAGCCTCACCACAGATACGCAGTATTTT,CASSQEPSLTTDTQYF
TRBV9,NA,NA,TRBJ2-5,TGTGCCAGCAGCCCTACGAGGGAGCAGTACTTC,CASSPTREQYF
TRBV28,NA,NA,TRBJ1-5,TGTGCCAGCAGTTTGCCCGGGGATCAGCCCCAGCATTTT,CASSLPGDQPQHF
TRBV7-9,NA,TRBD2,TRBJ2-7,TGTTCCAGCAGCTTACGGGCGGCGGGAGGGCCGTGGGAGCAGTACTTC,CSSSLRAAGGPWEQYF
TRBV5-1,NA,TRBD1,TRBJ2-3,TGCGCCAGCAGCTCCGGACAGGGCACAGATACGCAGTATTTT,CASSSGQGTDTQYF
TRBV2,NA,TRBD1,TRBJ1-5,TGTGCCAGCAAACGGACAGGGGAACAGCCCCAGCATTTT,CASKRTGEQPQHF
TRBV11-2,NA,NA,TRBJ2-1,TGTGCCAGCACCCCCTTCTACAGGGCAGGAAGCTCCTACAATGAGCAGTTCTTC,CASTPFYRAGSSYNEQFF
TRBV30,few,NA,TRBJ2-3,TGTGCCTGGAGTCAGGCGACAGATACGCAGTATTTT,CAWSQATDTQYF
TRBV19,few,TRBD2,TRBJ2-3,TGTGCCAGTAGTATATCCGCCCGCGGGAGGGCCTTAACAGATACGCAGTATTTT,CASSISARGRALTDTQYF